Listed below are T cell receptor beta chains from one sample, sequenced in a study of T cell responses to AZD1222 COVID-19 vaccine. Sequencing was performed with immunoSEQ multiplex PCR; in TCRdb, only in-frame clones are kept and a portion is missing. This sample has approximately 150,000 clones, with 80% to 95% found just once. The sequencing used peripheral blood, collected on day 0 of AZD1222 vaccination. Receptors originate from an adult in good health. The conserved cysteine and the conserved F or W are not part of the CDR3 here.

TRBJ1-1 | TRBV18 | ASSPRATNTEAF
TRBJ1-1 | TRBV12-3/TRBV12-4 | ASSFGGTEAF
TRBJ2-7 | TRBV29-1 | SVRGNSYEQY
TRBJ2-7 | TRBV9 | ASSVVSGTALYEQY
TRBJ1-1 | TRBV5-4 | ASSYAGQGNTEAF
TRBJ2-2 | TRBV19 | ASSIQGRGGELF
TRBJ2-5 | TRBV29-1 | SVTKRTGDQETQY
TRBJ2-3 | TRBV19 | ASSGGTGQDTDTQY
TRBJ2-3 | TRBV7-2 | ASSFSAGGDTQY
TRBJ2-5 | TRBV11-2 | ASSGGETQY
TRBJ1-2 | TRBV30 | AWSVRADNYGYT
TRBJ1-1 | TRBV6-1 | ASSERNRVNTEAF
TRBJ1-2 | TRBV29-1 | SVFNYGYT
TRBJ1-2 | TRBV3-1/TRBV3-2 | ASSHPFPRYGGYT
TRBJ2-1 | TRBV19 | ASLNRGDRNEQF
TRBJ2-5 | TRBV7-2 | ASSFQGVETQY
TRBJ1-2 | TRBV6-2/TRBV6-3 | ASSRGLVGSYT